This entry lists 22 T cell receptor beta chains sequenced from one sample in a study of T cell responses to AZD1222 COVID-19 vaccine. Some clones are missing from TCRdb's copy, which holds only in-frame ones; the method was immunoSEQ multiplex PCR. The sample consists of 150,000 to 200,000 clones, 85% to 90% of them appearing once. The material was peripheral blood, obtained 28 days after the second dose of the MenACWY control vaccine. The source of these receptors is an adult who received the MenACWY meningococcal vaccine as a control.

The CDR3 here is CASSPTVNTEAFF. CDR3 nucleotides: TGTGCCAGCTCACCGACAGTGAACACTGAAGCTTTCTTT. J is TRBJ1-1 and V is TRBV18, with a weak D call TRBD1 (5 bases). The CDR3 runs 13 residues. CDR1 is KGHSH and CDR2 is LQKENI in the germline V gene. The V end was cut by 3 bases, the J end by 0 bases, with 5 bases between.

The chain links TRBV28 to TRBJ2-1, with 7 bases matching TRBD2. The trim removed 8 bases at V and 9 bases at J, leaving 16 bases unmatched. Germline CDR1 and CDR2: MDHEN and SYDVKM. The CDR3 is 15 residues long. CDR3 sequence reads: CASSRWGEGRTEQFF. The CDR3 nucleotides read TGTGCCAGCTCTAGATGGGGGGAGGGCCGAACTGAGCAGTTCTTC.

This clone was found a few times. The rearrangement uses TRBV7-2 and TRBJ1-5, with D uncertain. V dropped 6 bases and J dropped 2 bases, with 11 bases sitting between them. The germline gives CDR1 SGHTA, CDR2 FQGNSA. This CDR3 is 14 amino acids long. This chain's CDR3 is CASSISGGNQPQHF. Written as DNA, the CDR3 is TGTGCCAGCAGTATCTCGGGAGGCAATCAGCCCCAGCATTTT.

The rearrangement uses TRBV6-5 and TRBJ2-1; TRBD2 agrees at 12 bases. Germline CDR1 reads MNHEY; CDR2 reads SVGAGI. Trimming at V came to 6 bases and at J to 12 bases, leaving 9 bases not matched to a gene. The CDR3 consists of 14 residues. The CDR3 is CASSSRLAGEVQFF. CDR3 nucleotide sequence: TGTGCCAGCAGCTCCCGACTAGCGGGAGAGGTGCAGTTCTTC.

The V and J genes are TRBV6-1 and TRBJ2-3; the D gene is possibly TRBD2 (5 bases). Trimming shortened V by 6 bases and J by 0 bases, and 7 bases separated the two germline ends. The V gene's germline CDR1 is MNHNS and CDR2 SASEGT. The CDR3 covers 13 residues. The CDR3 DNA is TGTGCCAGCAGCCGGACTAGCACAGATACGCAGTATTTT. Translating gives CASSRTSTDTQYF.

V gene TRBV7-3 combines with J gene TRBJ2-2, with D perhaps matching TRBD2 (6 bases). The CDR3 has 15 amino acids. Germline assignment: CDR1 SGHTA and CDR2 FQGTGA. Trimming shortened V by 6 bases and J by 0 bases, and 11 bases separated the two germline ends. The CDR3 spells CASRPDYSNTGELFF. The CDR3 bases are TGTGCCAGCAGACCGGACTACTCGAACACCGGGGAGCTGTTTTTT.

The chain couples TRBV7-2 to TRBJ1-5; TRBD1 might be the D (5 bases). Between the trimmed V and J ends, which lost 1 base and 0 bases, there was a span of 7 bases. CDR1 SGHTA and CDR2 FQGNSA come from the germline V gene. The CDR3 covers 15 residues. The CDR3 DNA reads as TGTGCCAGCAGCTTAGTGGGGGATAGCAATCAGCCCCAGCATTTT. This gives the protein CASSLVGDSNQPQHF.

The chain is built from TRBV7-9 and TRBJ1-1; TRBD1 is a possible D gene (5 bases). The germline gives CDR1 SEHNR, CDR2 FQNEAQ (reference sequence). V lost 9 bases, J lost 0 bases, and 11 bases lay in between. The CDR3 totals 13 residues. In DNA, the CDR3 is TGTGCCAGTGGCAGGGAGATGAACACTGAAGCTTTCTTT. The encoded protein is CASGREMNTEAFF. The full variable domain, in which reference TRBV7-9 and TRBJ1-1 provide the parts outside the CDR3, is DTGVSQNPRHKITKRGQNVTFRCDPISEHNRLYWYRQTLGQGPEFLTYFQNEAQLEKSRLLSDRFSAERPKGSFSTLEIQRTEQGDSAMYLCASGREMNTEAFFGQGTRLTVV.

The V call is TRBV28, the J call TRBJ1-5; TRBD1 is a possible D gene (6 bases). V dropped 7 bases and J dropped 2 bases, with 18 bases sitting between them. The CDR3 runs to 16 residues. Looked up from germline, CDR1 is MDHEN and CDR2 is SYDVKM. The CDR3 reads CASITRDKGGNQPQHF. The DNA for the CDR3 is TGTGCCAGCATCACCCGGGACAAAGGGGGCAATCAGCCCCAGCATTTT.

CDR3 protein: CAITGTSGYNEQFF. The DNA for the CDR3 is TGTGCCATCACCGGGACTAGCGGCTACAATGAGCAGTTCTTC. The V call is TRBV10-3, the J call TRBJ2-1, with 11 bases fitting TRBD2. The CDR3 runs 14 residues. CDR1 and CDR2 from the germline V gene are ENHRY and SYGVKD. The junction had 2 bases not matched to a gene; V was cut back by 7 bases and J by 3 bases.

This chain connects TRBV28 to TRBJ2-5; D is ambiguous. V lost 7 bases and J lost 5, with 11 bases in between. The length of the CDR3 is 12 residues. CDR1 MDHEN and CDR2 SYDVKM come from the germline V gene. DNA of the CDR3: TGTGCCAGCATGAGACGTAGCGAGACCCAGTACTTC. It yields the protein CASMRRSETQYF.

The CDR3 protein is CASSTSGTTDTQYF. The DNA of the CDR3 is TGTGCCAGTAGCACTAGCGGGACTACAGATACGCAGTATTTT. This sequence joins TRBV19 and TRBJ2-3, with 10 bases aligning to TRBD2. V gave up 6 bases and J gave up 3 bases; unmatched junction bases: 3. The CDR3 runs 14 residues. The germline gives CDR1 LNHDA, CDR2 SQIVND (reference sequence).

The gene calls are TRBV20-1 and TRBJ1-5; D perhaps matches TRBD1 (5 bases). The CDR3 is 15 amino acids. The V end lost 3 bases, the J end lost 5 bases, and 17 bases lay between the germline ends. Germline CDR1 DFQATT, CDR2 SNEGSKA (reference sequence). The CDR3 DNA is TGCAGTGCTAGTTTGTACTCCCTGGGGGATCAGCCCCAGCATTTT. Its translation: CSASLYSLGDQPQHF.

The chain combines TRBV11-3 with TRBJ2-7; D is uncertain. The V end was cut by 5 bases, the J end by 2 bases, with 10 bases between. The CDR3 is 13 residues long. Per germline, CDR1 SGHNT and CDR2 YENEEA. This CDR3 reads CASSKGETYEQYF. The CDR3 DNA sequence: TGTGCCAGCAGCAAAGGTGAGACCTACGAGCAGTACTTC.

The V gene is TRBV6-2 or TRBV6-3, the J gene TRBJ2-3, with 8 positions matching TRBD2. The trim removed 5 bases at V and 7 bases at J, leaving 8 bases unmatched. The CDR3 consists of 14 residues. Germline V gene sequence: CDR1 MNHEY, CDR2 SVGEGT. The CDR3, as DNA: TGTGCCAGCAGTGTCCCGGGACTAGACCATACGCAGTATTTT. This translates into CASSVPGLDHTQYF.

CDR3 residues: CSASRREVSYEQYF. The DNA for the CDR3 is TGCAGTGCTAGTAGGCGGGAGGTTTCCTACGAGCAGTACTTC. V usage is TRBV20-1 and J usage is TRBJ2-7; TRBD2 aligns across 8 bases. From germline, CDR1 is DFQATT and CDR2 SNEGSKA (reference sequence). There are 14 residues in the CDR3. Trimming removed 3 bases from V and 1 base from J; junction bases left unmatched: 5.

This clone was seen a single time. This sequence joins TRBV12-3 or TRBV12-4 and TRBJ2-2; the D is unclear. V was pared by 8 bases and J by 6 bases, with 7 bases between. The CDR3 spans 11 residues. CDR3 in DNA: TGTGCCAGCTTTTTGGCCGGGGAGCTGTTTTTT. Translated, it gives CASFLAGELFF.

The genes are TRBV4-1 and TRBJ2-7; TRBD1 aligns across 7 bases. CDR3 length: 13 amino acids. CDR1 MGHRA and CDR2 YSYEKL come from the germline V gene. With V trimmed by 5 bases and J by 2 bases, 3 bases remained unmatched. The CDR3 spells CASSRGQTYEQYF. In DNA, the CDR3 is TGCGCCAGCAGCAGGGGACAGACCTACGAGCAGTACTTC.

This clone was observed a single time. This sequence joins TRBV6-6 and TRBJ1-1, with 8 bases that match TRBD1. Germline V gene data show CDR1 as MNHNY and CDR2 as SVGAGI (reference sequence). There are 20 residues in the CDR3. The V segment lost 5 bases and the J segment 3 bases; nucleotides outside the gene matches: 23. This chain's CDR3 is CASSHPGGRGLIWWDTEAFF. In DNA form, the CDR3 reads TGTGCCAGCAGTCACCCGGGGGGCAGGGGGCTTATCTGGTGGGACACTGAAGCTTTCTTT.

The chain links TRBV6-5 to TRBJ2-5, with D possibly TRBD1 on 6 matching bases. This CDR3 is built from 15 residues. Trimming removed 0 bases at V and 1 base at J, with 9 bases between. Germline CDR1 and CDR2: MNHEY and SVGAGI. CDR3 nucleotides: TGTGCCAGCAGTTACTCGCCGGACAGCCAAGAGACCCAGTACTTC. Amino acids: CASSYSPDSQETQYF.

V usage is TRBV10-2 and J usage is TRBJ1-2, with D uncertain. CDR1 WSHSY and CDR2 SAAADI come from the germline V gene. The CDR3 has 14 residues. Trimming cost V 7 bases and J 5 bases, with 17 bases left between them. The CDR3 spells CASMPASGGYGYTF. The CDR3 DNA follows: TGCGCCAGCATGCCAGCCTCTGGAGGATATGGCTACACCTTC.

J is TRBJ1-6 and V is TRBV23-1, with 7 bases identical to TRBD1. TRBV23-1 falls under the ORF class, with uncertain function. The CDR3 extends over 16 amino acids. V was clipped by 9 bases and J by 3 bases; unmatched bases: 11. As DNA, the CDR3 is TGCGCCAGATACCCAGGGGGAGGGTTCTATAATTCACCCCTCCACTTT. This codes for CARYPGGGFYNSPLHF.